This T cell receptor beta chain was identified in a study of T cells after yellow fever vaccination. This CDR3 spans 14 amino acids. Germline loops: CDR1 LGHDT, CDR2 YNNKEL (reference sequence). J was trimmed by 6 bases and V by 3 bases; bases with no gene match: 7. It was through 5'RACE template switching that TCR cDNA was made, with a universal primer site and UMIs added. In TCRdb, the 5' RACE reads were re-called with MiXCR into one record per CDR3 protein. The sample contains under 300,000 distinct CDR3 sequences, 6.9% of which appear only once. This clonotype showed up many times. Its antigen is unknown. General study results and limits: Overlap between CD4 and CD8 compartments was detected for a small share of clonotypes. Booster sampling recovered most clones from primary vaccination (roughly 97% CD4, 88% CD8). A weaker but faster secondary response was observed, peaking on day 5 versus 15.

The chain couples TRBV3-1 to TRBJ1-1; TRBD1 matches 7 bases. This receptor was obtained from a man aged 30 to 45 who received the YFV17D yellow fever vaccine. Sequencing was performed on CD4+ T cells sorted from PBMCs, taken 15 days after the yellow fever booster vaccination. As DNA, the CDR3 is TGTGCCAGCAGCCACCAGACAGGGTCAGCTGAAGCTTTCTTT. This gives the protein CASSHQTGSAEAFF.